The clone carrying this T cell receptor (beta chain) was detected a few times. How the authors handled the data: Scientists estimated how many nucleated cells there were by amplifying reference gene primers. Profiled with immunoSEQ multiplex PCR; TCRdb holds only in-frame clones, not every one. The V and J calls and clone size are taken from that table; D and trimming were inferred from the DNA. This sample has around 250,000 clones; 75% to 90% occur once, and the top ten carry roughly 4.5%. The data stem from a study of blood T cell repertoires in COVID-19. Overall study: PBMCs, B-cell-depleted T cells, or T cells provided the cDNA or gDNA that made up the material.

Germline V gives CDR1 SGHDT, CDR2 YYEEEE. This CDR3 contains 14 residues. V dropped 4 bases and J dropped 5; count of bases not matched to a gene: 8. The sample was peripheral blood. The V call is TRBV5-6, the J call TRBJ1-1; 7 bases line up with TRBD1. This TCR was sampled from a woman aged 40-49 years who had recovered from COVID-19. The CDR3 DNA is TGTGCCAGCAGCCGTCGACAGGGATGGACTGAAGCTTTCTTT. Translation gives CASSRRQGWTEAFF.